This passage covers 20 T cell receptor beta chains from one sample sequenced in a study of cytomegalovirus exposure and HLA in healthy donors (dated by TCRdb to 2016 to 2017). Libraries were built with the immunoSEQ multiplex PCR assay. For the multiplex PCR, a mixture combining 60 forward primers for TCR Vbeta segments and 13 reverse primers for TCR Jbeta segments was used. The immuneACCESS repertoire file appears here via TCRdb, limited to in-frame rearrangements. These files lack a portion of the clones; in checked studies, under half of the deficit traces to unresolved V genes, and the cause of the others is not known. Counted in this sample were more than 80,000 clones; about 89% of them appeared once. The top ten clonotypes cover approximately 10% of the sample. Sequencing used PBMCs. The receptors here all came from a man in his thirties or forties in good health and CMV-seropositive.

This chain connects TRBV11-2 to TRBJ2-1; tentatively, D is TRBD2 (5 bases). Deletions cut 1 base from V and 8 bases from J, with 15 bases between. The length of the CDR3 is 15 residues. Per the germline V gene, CDR1 is SGHAT and CDR2 is FQNNGV. For the CDR3, the DNA is TGTGCCAGCAGCTTAGCGGGATGGGGTGGCGATGAGCAGTTCTTC. This sequence encodes CASSLAGWGGDEQFF. Drawing the rest from reference TRBV11-2 and TRBJ2-1, the complete variable domain is EAGVAQSPRYKIIEKRQSVAFWCNPISGHATLYWYQQILGQGPKLLIQFQNNGVVDDSQLPKDRFSAERLKGVDSTLKIQPAKLEDSAVYLCASSLAGWGGDEQFFGPGTRLTVL.

The chain combines TRBV5-1 with TRBJ2-1, with 9 bases lining up with TRBD2. Trimming took 0 bases from V and 7 from J; bases not matched to a gene: 5. The germline gives CDR1 SGHRS, CDR2 YFSETQ. This CDR3 spans 15 amino acids. CDR3 protein: CASSLGGRAVNEQFF. The CDR3, as DNA: TGCGCCAGCAGCTTGGGCGGGAGGGCCGTGAATGAGCAGTTCTTC.

A few counts support this clone. The chain combines TRBV30 with TRBJ2-2; 12 bases map to TRBD2. The trim removed 4 bases at V and 4 bases at J, leaving 1 base unmatched. CDR1 and CDR2 from the germline V gene are GTSNPN and SVGIG (reference sequence). There are 14 residues in the CDR3. CDR3 region: CAWTSGRATGELFF. DNA of the CDR3: TGTGCCTGGACTAGCGGGAGGGCCACCGGGGAGCTGTTTTTT.

This clone was found a few times. This sequence joins TRBV7-9 and TRBJ2-7; D may be TRBD2 (6 bases). CDR3 length: 12 amino acids. In germline, CDR1 is SEHNR, CDR2 FQNEAQ (reference sequence). V lost 4 bases and J lost 6, with 10 bases in between. CDR3 nucleotide sequence: TGTGCCAGCAGCTGGGACTTGGGCGAGCAGTACTTC. It translates to CASSWDLGEQYF. The full variable domain, with the rest looked up from reference TRBV7-9 and TRBJ2-7, is DTGVSQNPRHKITKRGQNVTFRCDPISEHNRLYWYRQTLGQGPEFLTYFQNEAQLEKSRLLSDRFSAERPKGSFSTLEIQRTEQGDSAMYLCASSWDLGEQYFGPGTRLTVT.

This clone occurred once. V usage is TRBV2 and J usage is TRBJ2-1; TRBD2 is a possible D gene (5 bases). CDR3 length: 16 amino acids. Between the trimmed V and J ends, which lost 2 bases and 5 bases, there was a span of 16 bases. Germline loops: CDR1 SNHLY, CDR2 FYNNEI. CDR3 sequence: CASSESLTLTNNEQFF. CDR3 in DNA: TGTGCCAGCAGTGAATCCTTGACACTGACTAACAATGAGCAGTTCTTC.

The chain's CDR3 is CASSLGSGRTTYNEQFF. The CDR3 DNA is TGCGCCAGCAGCTTGGGTAGCGGGAGGACCACCTACAATGAGCAGTTCTTC. V is TRBV5-1 and J is TRBJ2-1; 10 bases match TRBD2. CDR1 SGHRS and CDR2 YFSETQ come from the germline V gene. This CDR3 contains 17 residues. The V segment lost 0 bases and the J segment 2 bases; nucleotides outside the gene matches: 5.

The CDR3 protein is CASSLAGTGGRGYTF. In nucleotides, the CDR3 is TGTGCCAGCAGCCTCGCCGGGACAGGGGGACGCGGCTACACCTTC. The chain uses TRBV4-2 and TRBJ1-2; 11 bases align to TRBD1. This CDR3 is built from 15 residues. The germline V gene encodes CDR1 LGHNA and CDR2 YNFKEQ. Germline trimming cut 4 bases from V and 8 bases from J; bases unmatched to any gene: 9.

Here the CDR3 reads CASSRGQGASGELFF. The CDR3 DNA follows: TGTGCCAGCAGCCGAGGACAGGGGGCGAGTGGGGAGCTGTTTTTT. This chain joins TRBV11-3 and TRBJ2-2; 11 bases are a match to TRBD1. With 5 bases clipped from V and 8 bases from J, the junction kept 7 bases outside the gene matches. The length of the CDR3 is 15 residues. From germline, CDR1 is SGHNT and CDR2 YENEEA. Full variable domain (outside the CDR3, taken from reference TRBV11-3 and TRBJ2-2): EAGVVQSPRYKIIEKKQPVAFWCNPISGHNTLYWYLQNLGQGPELLIRYENEEAVDDSQLPKDRFSAERLKGVDSTLKIQPAELGDSAVYLCASSRGQGASGELFFGEGSRLTVL.

This rearrangement joins TRBV4-2 to TRBJ2-1; 8 positions match TRBD2. The CDR3 loop spans 16 amino acids. CDR1 and CDR2 from the germline V gene are LGHNA and YNFKEQ. The junction had 2 bases not matched to a gene; V was cut back by 1 base and J by 0 bases. The CDR3 bases are TGTGCCAGCAGCCAAGTAGCGGGACCCTCCTACAATGAGCAGTTCTTC. It is translated as CASSQVAGPSYNEQFF.

The chain carries TRBV10-3 and TRBJ1-5, with D possibly matching TRBD1 (5 bases). Germline V gene data show CDR1 as ENHRY and CDR2 as SYGVKD. This CDR3 comprises 13 residues. The ends were cut back, 8 bases at V and 5 bases at J, with 13 bases in the middle. CDR3 coding DNA: TGTGCCATCGGGCGGGACGGCGATCAGCCCCAGCATTTT. Protein product: CAIGRDGDQPQHF.

This clone came up a few times. The chain has TRBV5-1 and TRBJ2-2; TRBD2 agrees at 11 bases. The trim removed 2 bases at V and 7 bases at J, leaving 7 bases unmatched. The V gene's germline CDR1 is SGHRS and CDR2 YFSETQ. The CDR3 extends over 16 amino acids. CDR3 protein: CASSLIAGGPHGELFF. The DNA for the CDR3 is TGCGCCAGCAGCTTAATAGCGGGAGGGCCCCACGGGGAGCTGTTTTTT.

The chain carries TRBV5-1 and TRBJ2-3; TRBD2 agrees at 7 bases. Germline V gene data show CDR1 as SGHRS and CDR2 as YFSETQ. V shed 3 bases and J 2 bases; nucleotides not matched to a gene: 6. This CDR3 has 15 residues. The CDR3 loop reads CASSWGGPHTDTQYF. The CDR3 DNA reads as TGCGCCAGCAGCTGGGGGGGTCCCCACACAGATACGCAGTATTTT. Full variable domain (missing parts from reference TRBV5-1 and TRBJ2-3): KAGVTQTPRYLIKTRGQQVTLSCSPISGHRSVSWYQQTPGQGLQFLFEYFSETQRNKGNFPGRFSGRQFSNSRSEMNVSTLELGDSALYLCASSWGGPHTDTQYFGPGTRLTVL.

This clone was observed a single time. The chain uses TRBV9 and TRBJ1-1; 9 nucleotides agree with TRBD1. V shed 0 bases and J 10 bases; nucleotides not matched to a gene: 10. Per germline, CDR1 SGDLS and CDR2 YYNGEE. CDR3 length: 15 amino acids. CDR3 residues: CASSVAPGTGTPAFF. CDR3 bases: TGTGCCAGCAGCGTAGCTCCCGGGACAGGGACCCCAGCTTTCTTT.

The V gene is TRBV11-2, the J gene TRBJ1-2, with 8 positions matching TRBD1. Germline V CDR1 and CDR2: SGHAT, FQNNGV. CDR3 length: 13 residues. V lost 5 bases and J lost 3; bases outside the gene matches: 2. CDR3 sequence: CASSQDRDYGYTF. The CDR3 DNA is TGTGCCAGCAGCCAGGACAGGGACTATGGCTACACCTTC.

The chain joins TRBV27 to TRBJ2-7; the match to TRBD1 covers 8 bases. The CDR3 runs to 14 residues. V was pared by 6 bases and J by 6 bases, with 10 bases of the junction left unmatched. Germline V gene sequence: CDR1 MNHEY, CDR2 SMNVEV (reference sequence). The CDR3 nucleotides read TGTGCCAGCAGCTCAGGACAGGGTCTGGTCGAGCAGTACTTC. Protein: CASSSGQGLVEQYF.

The chain links TRBV25-1 to TRBJ2-1, with D unclear. Germline V gives CDR1 MGHDK, CDR2 SYGVNS. This CDR3 region has 12 residues. V lost 8 bases to trimming and J lost 4 bases, with 9 bases between them. CDR3 region: CASSLGYNEQFF. CDR3 nucleotide sequence: TGTGCCAGCTCCCTCGGGTACAATGAGCAGTTCTTC.

The chain joins TRBV5-4 to TRBJ1-2; unclear D gene. The length of the CDR3 is 16 residues. Trimming left V 0 bases short and J 2 bases short, with 14 bases between. Germline lookup yields CDR1 SGHNT and CDR2 YYREEE (reference sequence). CDR3 sequence reads: CASSLGLAGGNYGYTF. CDR3 bases: TGTGCCAGCAGCTTGGGTTTGGCAGGTGGGAACTATGGCTACACCTTC.

The rearrangement joins TRBV14 to TRBJ1-2, with D perhaps matching TRBD1 (5 bases). The CDR3 sequence is 14 residues long. V lost 4 bases and J 4 bases, leaving 13 bases between the germline ends. Looked up from germline, CDR1 is SGHDN and CDR2 is FVKESK. Here the CDR3 DNA reads TGTGCCAGCAGCCCGCCTACAGGCCTCTATGGCTACACCTTC. It yields the protein CASSPPTGLYGYTF.

The chain employs TRBV6-6 and TRBJ1-5, with TRBD1 matching 8 bases. Germline V gene lookup returns CDR1 MNHNY and CDR2 SVGAGI (reference sequence). This CDR3 region has 15 residues. The ends lost 2 bases at V and 5 bases at J; junction bases unmatched: 5. In nucleotides, the CDR3 is TGTGCCAGCAGTTACAGCAGGGGGCCGGATCAGCCCCAGCATTTT. It codes for CASSYSRGPDQPQHF.

The rearrangement links TRBV23-1 to TRBJ1-5; D is ambiguous. TRBV23-1 is assigned to the ORF class and has an uncertain function. The CDR3 spans 17 residues. Deletions cut 2 bases from V and 0 bases from J, with 14 bases between. CDR3: CASSQPRGYYSNQPQHF. In nucleotides, the CDR3 is TGCGCCAGCAGTCAACCTCGGGGTTATTATAGCAATCAGCCCCAGCATTTT.